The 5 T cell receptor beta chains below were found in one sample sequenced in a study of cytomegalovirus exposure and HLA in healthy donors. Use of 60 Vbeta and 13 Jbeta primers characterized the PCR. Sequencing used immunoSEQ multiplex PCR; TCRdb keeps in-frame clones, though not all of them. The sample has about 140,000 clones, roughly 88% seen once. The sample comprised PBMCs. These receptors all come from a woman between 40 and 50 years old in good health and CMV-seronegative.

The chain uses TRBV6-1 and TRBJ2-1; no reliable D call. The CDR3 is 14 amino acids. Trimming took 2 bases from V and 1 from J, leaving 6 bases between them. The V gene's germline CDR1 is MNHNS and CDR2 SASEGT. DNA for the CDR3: TGTGCCAGCAGTGAATCTCCTTCCTACAATGAGCAGTTCTTC. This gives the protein CASSESPSYNEQFF.

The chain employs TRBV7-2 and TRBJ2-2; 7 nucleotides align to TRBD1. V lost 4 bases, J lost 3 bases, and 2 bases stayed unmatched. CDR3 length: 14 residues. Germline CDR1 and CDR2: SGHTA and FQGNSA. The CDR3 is CASSSGQHTGELFF. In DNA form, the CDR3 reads TGTGCCAGCAGCTCGGGACAGCACACCGGGGAGCTGTTTTTT.

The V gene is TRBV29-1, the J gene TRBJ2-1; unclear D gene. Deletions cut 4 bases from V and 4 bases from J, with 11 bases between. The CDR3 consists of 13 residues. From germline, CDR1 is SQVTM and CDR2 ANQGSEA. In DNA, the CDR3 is TGCAGCGTTGGGGCAGGCACTTACAATGAGCAGTTCTTC. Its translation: CSVGAGTYNEQFF.

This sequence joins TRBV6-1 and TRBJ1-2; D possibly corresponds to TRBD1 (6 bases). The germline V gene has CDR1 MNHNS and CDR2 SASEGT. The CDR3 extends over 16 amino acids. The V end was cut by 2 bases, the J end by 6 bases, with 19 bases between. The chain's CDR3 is CASSESLITGRNGYTF. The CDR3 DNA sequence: TGTGCCAGCAGTGAATCCCTCATAACAGGGCGTAATGGCTACACCTTC.

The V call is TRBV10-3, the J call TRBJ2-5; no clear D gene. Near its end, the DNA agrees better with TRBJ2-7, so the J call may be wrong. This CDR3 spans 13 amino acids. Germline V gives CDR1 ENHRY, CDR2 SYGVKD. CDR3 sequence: CAISDGTIYEQYF. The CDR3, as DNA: TGTGCCATCAGTGATGGTACTATATACGAGCAGTACTTC.